The rows below give T cell receptor beta chains drawn from one sample of a study of tumor-infiltrating lymphocytes in primary liver carcinoma. TCRdb passed the multiplex PCR reads through MiXCR, listing each CDR3 protein once. The sample holds approximately 300,000 distinct CDR3 sequences; roughly 60% are singletons and the top ten take roughly 9%. The sequencing sample was made of peripheral blood. These receptors were collected from a middle-aged man with primary liver carcinoma and hepatitis B virus infection. Both conserved end residues are part of each CDR3. A D gene is named only where the DNA matches it firmly. Expanded clones get a size class; other rows say once, few or many, or leave the size out.

d_call j_call clone_size v_call cdr3_nt cdr3_aa
TRBD2 TRBJ2-3 . TRBV4-2 TGTGCCAGCAGCCAGAGACTAGCTTCGAGAGGAGTAGATACGCAGTATTTT CASSQRLASRGVDTQYF
TRBD1 TRBJ2-1 . TRBV27 TGTGCCAGCAGTTCTCCCCGGACAGGGGACAATGAGCAGTTCTTC CASSSPRTGDNEQFF
. TRBJ1-2 . TRBV5-4 TGTGCCAGCAGCTTGGCGGCAAGTGTTAACTATGGCTACACCTTC CASSLAASVNYGYTF
. TRBJ2-1 . TRBV4-1 TGCGCCAGTAGCCATACCGTAGTGGGAGCAAATGAGCAGTTTTTC CASSHTVVGANEQFF
TRBD2 TRBJ2-5 many TRBV29-1 TGCAGCGTTTCTAACGGGACTAGCGGGGGGAAGACCCAGTACTTC CSVSNGTSGGKTQYF
. TRBJ1-6 few TRBV30 TGTGCCTGGACGTCAGGGTATAATTCACCCCTCCACTTT CAWTSGYNSPLHF
. TRBJ2-1 . TRBV19 TGTGCCAGTAGTACCCCTCTAGGGGGGAATGAGCAGTTCTTC CASSTPLGGNEQFF
TRBD1 TRBJ2-7 . TRBV7-9 TGTGCCAGCAGCCCGCAGGGACAGGGACCCTACGAGCAGTACTTC CASSPQGQGPYEQYF
. TRBJ1-5 few TRBV5-5 TGTGCCAGCAGCCCTCGGGTTCGGGGCCCCCAGCATTTT CASSPRVRGPQHF
. TRBJ2-3 . TRBV11-2 TGTGCCATCAGCCTAGGAACCTCTGCTAGCACAGATACGCAGTATTTT CAISLGTSASTDTQYF
. TRBJ2-2 . TRBV4-1 TGCGCCAGCAGCCAAGAAGAACTCGGGTTAGGGGAGCTGTTTTTT CASSQEELGLGELFF
. TRBJ2-6 . TRBV24-1 TGTGCCACCAGTGATCCCCAAGGGGGGGGGGTCAACGTCCTGACTTTC CATSDPQGGGVNVLTF
TRBD2 TRBJ2-1 many TRBV6-1 TGTGCCAGCAGTGAAGGGACTAGCGGGGCCGAGCAGTTCTTC CASSEGTSGAEQFF
TRBD2 TRBJ2-3 . TRBV6-4 TGTGCCAGCAGTGTCCAGCGGGGAAACACAGATACGCAGTATTTT CASSVQRGNTDTQYF
. TRBJ1-1 . TRBV29-1 TGCAGCCGGGCCCTAGGTTGGGCCATGAACACTGAAGCTTTCTTT CSRALGWAMNTEAFF